This T cell receptor beta chain was documented in a study of human T cells and chemical hapten exposure. Time point indicated: patch test 2, 6 weeks after DPC sensitization. Treatment given: therapeutic diphenylcyclopropenone sensitization with weekly scalp DPC. Blood draws came before every patch-test application. What the library attached to individual cDNA molecules were unique molecular identifiers. Methods used by the authors: TCR counts had a median of about 94,000 per sample and spanned roughly 20,000 to 750,000. In TCRdb, the RACE reads were re-called with MiXCR into one record per CDR3 protein. Here the V and J calls rest on TCRdb's processing, not on the authors' analysis. Seen here are over 70,000 distinct CDR3 sequences, 11% observed once, and the top ten hold about 1.4%. CDR1 and CDR2 from the germline V gene are DFQATT and SNEGSKA (reference sequence). This CDR3 spans 14 amino acids. The V gene lost 1 base and the J gene lost 1 base, with 11 bases spanning the gap.

This receptor was obtained from a man in his late teens or twenties with alopecia areata. Some clones in this sample may be carry-over from other donors' samples. This chain connects TRBV20-1 to TRBJ2-7; no clear D. The source was whole blood, collected in connection with sensitization to the hapten diphenylcyclopropenone (DPC). The CDR3 bases are TGCAGTGCTAGAGGACACGGTTCATCCTACGAGCAGTACTTC. Translating it yields CSARGHGSSYEQYF.